Reported below is one TCR beta chain. What it recognizes is unknown. Germline V CDR1 and CDR2: LGHDT, YNNKEL (reference sequence). This CDR3 has 18 amino acids. V shed 3 bases and J 4 bases; nucleotides not matched to a gene: 17. These data are taken from a study of T cell repertoires in cytomegalovirus infection. Study-wide background: The authors relied on CMV epitopes, both recently identified HLA-C-restricted and well-studied HLA-B-restricted. It can be stated that public TCR beta signatures indicated CMV infection as well as a matching HLA type. General study findings and limits: Dominating the ex vivo response were HLA-C-restricted CMV-specific TCR beta clonotypes. Summed public TCR beta family frequency identified CMV carriers bearing the relevant HLA.

MiXCR, run by TCRdb on the reads, gives a single entry per CDR3 protein. This table has roughly 34,000 distinct CDR3 sequences, about 54% appearing once. The chain joins TRBV3-1 to TRBJ2-5, with 7 bases aligning to TRBD2. The receptor was isolated from a human donor in good health (CMV status not recorded). Some clones in this sample may be carry-over from other donors' samples. Source: CD8+ T cells from cultured PBMCs, taken from culture after CMV antigen stimulation. DNA of the CDR3: TGTGCCAGCAGCCACTCAGCGGGACGCGTGGGAGACAGAGAGACCCAGTACTTC. Its protein is CASSHSAGRVGDRETQYF.